The TCR beta chain under discussion was sequenced for a study of cytomegalovirus exposure and HLA in healthy donors. Study at large: Some 85 million unique TCRs, all from HLA-typed donors, were included in an early release of the data. Study results and caveats: The study labeled fewer than 200 TCR beta chains cytomegalovirus-associated. Later analysis demonstrated an association between a missense DCLRE1C variant and TCR beta V- and J-gene trimming.

With respect to this clone: The antigen remains unidentified.

V trimming: 5 bases; J trimming: 5 bases; junction bases outside the gene matches: 4. This CDR3 is built from 13 residues. Germline CDR1 is MNHEY and CDR2 is SMNVEV (reference sequence). Primers for the PCR totalled 60 Vbeta and 13 Jbeta. Clones were read by immunoSEQ multiplex PCR, and TCRdb kept only the in-frame ones, dropping some. The data hold roughly 77,000 clones, with roughly two thirds observed a single time. The V and J genes are TRBV27 and TRBJ2-5; 8 bases fit TRBD1. Sequenced sample: PBMCs. The receptor comes from a woman between 50 and 59 years old in good health and CMV-seropositive. The CDR3 sequence: CASSPRTGETQYF. CDR3 coding DNA: TGTGCCAGCAGTCCGCGGACAGGGGAGACCCAGTACTTC.